This TCR beta chain is drawn from a study of shared clonotypes between healthy human individuals. The method was immunoSEQ multiplex PCR; TCRdb's version includes in-frame clones alone and lacks a portion of them. The data show about 2 million clones, about 95% seen once. Naive CD8 populations comprised CD45RO-negative cells positively selected for CCR7, excluding terminally differentiated effector memory CD45RA+ cells. Sequencing input: naive CD8+ T cells sorted from blood. This clonotype was sampled from a man aged 18 to 29 in good health.

The CDR3 region has the DNA TGTGCCAGCAGCTTATCGCGGGAGGCCTACGAGCAGTACTTC. Residues: CASSLSREAYEQYF. V gene TRBV5-8 combines with J gene TRBJ2-7; 8 positions agree with TRBD2. This CDR3 is 14 amino acids long. Germline V gene lookup returns CDR1 SGHTS and CDR2 YDEGEE. J was trimmed by 2 bases and V by 2 bases; bases with no gene match: 3.